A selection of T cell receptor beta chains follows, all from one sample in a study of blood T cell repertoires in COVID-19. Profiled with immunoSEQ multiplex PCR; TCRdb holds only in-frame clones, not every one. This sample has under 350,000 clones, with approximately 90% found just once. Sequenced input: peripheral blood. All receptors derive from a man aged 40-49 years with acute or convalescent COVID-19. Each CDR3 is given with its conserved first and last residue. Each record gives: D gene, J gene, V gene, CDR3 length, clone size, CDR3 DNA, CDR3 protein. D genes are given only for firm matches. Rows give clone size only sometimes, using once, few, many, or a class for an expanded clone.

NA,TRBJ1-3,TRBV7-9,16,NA,TGTGCCAGCAGCTTAGTAGGGGCAATCTCTGGAAACACCATATATTTT,CASSLVGAISGNTIYF
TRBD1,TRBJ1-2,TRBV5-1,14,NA,TGCGCCAGCAGCTTGGCTGGGGACAGGGAAAGCTACACCTTC,CASSLAGDRESYTF
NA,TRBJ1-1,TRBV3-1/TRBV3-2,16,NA,TGTGCCAGCAGCCCCTCGGACATTTCCATGAACACTGAAGCTTTCTTT,CASSPSDISMNTEAFF
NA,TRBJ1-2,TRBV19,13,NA,TGTGCCAGTACCAAGGACAGCGAGTATGGCTACACCTTC,CASTKDSEYGYTF
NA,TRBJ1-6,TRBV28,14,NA,TGTGCCGGTGGGTCCCCGGGTAGTAATTCACCCCTCCACTTT,CAGGSPGSNSPLHF
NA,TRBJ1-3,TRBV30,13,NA,TGTGCCTGGGACACCAGCTCTGGAAACACCATATATTTT,CAWDTSSGNTIYF
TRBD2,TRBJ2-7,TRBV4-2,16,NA,TGTGCCAGCAGCCTCAACCCCAGCGGGGGAAACTACGAGCAGTACTTC,CASSLNPSGGNYEQYF
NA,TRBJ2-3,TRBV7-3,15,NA,TGTGCCAGCAGCTTATTGGGCGGGGTCACAGATACGCAGTATTTT,CASSLLGGVTDTQYF
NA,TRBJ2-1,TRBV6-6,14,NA,TGTGCCAGCAGTTACGGGAGCTCCTACAATGAGCAGTTCTTC,CASSYGSSYNEQFF
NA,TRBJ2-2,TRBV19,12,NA,TGTGCCAGTACCAGGGGCACCGGGGAGCTGTTTTTT,CASTRGTGELFF
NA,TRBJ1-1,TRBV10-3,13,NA,TGTGCCACCAGGGTGAGCCTACCCACTGAAGCTTTCTTT,CATRVSLPTEAFF
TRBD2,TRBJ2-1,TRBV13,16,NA,TGTGCCAGCAGCCCCCCCCGGTTGGGAGGGTTTATGTCCCTTTTCTTC,CASSPPRLGGFMSLFF
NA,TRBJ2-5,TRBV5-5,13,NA,TGTGCCAGCAGCTTTAGAGCGTGGGAGACCCAGTACTTC,CASSFRAWETQYF
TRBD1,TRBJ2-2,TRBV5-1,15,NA,TGCGCCAGCAGCTTTGGGACAGCGAACACCGGGGAGCTGTTTTTT,CASSFGTANTGELFF
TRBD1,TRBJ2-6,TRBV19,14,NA,TGTGCCAGCCAGAGGGGGCCTGGGGCCAACGTCCTGACTTTC,CASQRGPGANVLTF
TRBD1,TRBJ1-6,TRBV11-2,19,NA,TGTGCCAGCAGCTCTTTACAACCGGGACAGGGAGTTGAGGATTCACCCCTCCACTTT,CASSSLQPGQGVEDSPLHF
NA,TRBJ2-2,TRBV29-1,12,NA,TGCAGCGTTGCTGGGGGGATCGGGGAGCTGTTTTTT,CSVAGGIGELFF
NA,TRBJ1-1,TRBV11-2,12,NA,TGTGCCAGCAGCTCCAACAGGGTTGAGGCTTTCTTT,CASSSNRVEAFF
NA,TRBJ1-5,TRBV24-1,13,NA,TGTGCCACCAGTGCTGGGGCGAGTCAGCCCCAGCATTTT,CATSAGASQPQHF
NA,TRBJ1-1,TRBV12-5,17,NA,TGTGCTAGTGGTCTCCAATATGAGACACAGGTGGGCACTGAAGCTTTCTTT,CASGLQYETQVGTEAFF
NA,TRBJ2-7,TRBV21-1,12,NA,TGTGCCAGCAGCAAATGGGGGGGAGGGCAGTACTTC,CASSKWGGGQYF
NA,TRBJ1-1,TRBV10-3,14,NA,TGTGCCATCAGAAGTCCGGGAGGGTCGGCTGAAGCTTTCTTT,CAIRSPGGSAEAFF
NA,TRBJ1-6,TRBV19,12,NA,TGTGCCAGTAGTACTAGAGGATCACCCCTCCACTTT,CASSTRGSPLHF
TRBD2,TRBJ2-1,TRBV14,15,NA,TGTGCCAGCAGCCAAGTTAGCGGGGGGGCCCATGAGCAGTTCTTC,CASSQVSGGAHEQFF
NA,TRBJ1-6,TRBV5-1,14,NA,TGCGCCAGCAGCTTGCAGGCAGAGAATTCACCCCTCCACTTT,CASSLQAENSPLHF
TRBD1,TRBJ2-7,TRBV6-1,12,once,TGTGCCAGCAGTGAAACAGGGGGGGAGCAGTACTTC,CASSETGGEQYF
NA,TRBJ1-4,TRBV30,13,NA,TGTGCCTTGACAGACCCCAATGATGAAAAACTGTTTTTT,CALTDPNDEKLFF
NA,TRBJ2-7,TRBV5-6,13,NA,TGTGCCAGCAGCTTGTACGGGATGGGCGAGCAGTACTTC,CASSLYGMGEQYF
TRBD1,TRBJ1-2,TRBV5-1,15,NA,TGCGCCAGCAGCTTGGCCCAGGGGGGAAACTATGGCTACACCTTC,CASSLAQGGNYGYTF
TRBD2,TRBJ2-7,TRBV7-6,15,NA,TGTGCCAGCAGCACCGGGACTAGCGGTACCTACGAGCAGTACTTC,CASSTGTSGTYEQYF
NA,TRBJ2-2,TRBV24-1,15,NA,TGTGCCACCAGTGATCCTCGCAGGTCCACCGGGGAGCTGTTTTTT,CATSDPRRSTGELFF
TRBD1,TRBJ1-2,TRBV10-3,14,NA,TGTGCCATCAGTTCAAGACAGGGAGGCTATGGCTACACCTTC,CAISSRQGGYGYTF
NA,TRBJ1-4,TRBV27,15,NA,TGTGCCAGCAGTTCCGCCAGGGGAGCCTATGAAAAACTGTTTTTT,CASSSARGAYEKLFF
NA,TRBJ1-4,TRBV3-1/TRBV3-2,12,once,TGTGCCAGCAGCCAAGACAGGGAAAAACTGTTTTTT,CASSQDREKLFF
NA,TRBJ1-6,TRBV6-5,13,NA,TGTGCCAGCACCATTTACAGGGATTCACCCCTCCACTTT,CASTIYRDSPLHF
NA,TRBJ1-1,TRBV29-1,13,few,TGCAGCGTTGAAGAACCAGGGGCGACTGAAGCTTTCTTT,CSVEEPGATEAFF
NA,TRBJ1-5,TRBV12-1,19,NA,TGTGCCAGCAGCTTTGCGCAAAGGTTCCAGGGTAGAAAGAATCAGCCCCAGCATTTT,CASSFAQRFQGRKNQPQHF
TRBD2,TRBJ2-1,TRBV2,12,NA,TGTGCCAGCAGGGATCTAGCGGACCAGCAGTTCTTC,CASRDLADQQFF
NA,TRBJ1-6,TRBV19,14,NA,TGTGCCAGTAGCAGACAGGATTTGAATTCACCCCTCCACTTT,CASSRQDLNSPLHF
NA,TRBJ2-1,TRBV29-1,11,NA,TGCAGCGTTGCCCTATACAATGAGCAGTTCTTC,CSVALYNEQFF
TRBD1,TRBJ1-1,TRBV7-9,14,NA,TGTGCCAGCAGCTTTTTTCGGGGACAGGGGGCGGCTTTCTTT,CASSFFRGQGAAFF
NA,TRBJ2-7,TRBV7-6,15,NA,TGTGCCAGCAGCTTAGGCGGGGTGAGCTCCTACGAGCAGTACTTC,CASSLGGVSSYEQYF
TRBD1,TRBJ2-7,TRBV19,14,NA,TGTGCCAGTACCCGGACAGGCAATCTCGACGAGCAGTACTTC,CASTRTGNLDEQYF
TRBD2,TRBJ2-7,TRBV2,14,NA,TGTGCCAGCAGTGAATGGGCCGGGGGGGAAGAGCAGTACTTC,CASSEWAGGEEQYF
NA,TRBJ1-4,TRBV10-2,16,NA,TGCGCCAGCAGTGAGTCGAGAGCAAATGCGAGGGAAAAACTGTTTTTT,CASSESRANAREKLFF
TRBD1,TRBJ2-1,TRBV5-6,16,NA,TGTGCCAGCAGCGGGCCGACAGGGAGCTTCTACAATGAGCAGTTCTTC,CASSGPTGSFYNEQFF
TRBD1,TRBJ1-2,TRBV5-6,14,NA,TGTGCCAGCAGCTTCCCCGGGACAGGGTCCGGCTACACCTTC,CASSFPGTGSGYTF
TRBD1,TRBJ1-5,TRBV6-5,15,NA,TGTGCCAGCAGCACCTCCGGGACAGGTAATCAGCCCCAGCATTTT,CASSTSGTGNQPQHF